Listed below are T cell receptor beta chains from one sample, sequenced in a study of blood T cells in healthy people across ages. TCRdb processed the 5' RACE reads anew with MiXCR; each CDR3 protein has one entry. The table lists 1.5 million to 1.9 million distinct CDR3 sequences, about 42% of them singletons. Input material: blood. The receptors originated from a woman aged 18-30 years in good health. Each CDR3 is given with its conserved first and last residue. A D gene is named only where the DNA matches it firmly. The listing skips clone size in some rows; elsewhere it reads once, few, many or a size class.

>TRBJ1-5|-|few|TRBV3-1
TGTGCCAGCAGCCAAGAGATTTTATGGAGTGGTTCAGAAAATCAGCCCCAGCATTTT
CASSQEILWSGSENQPQHF
>TRBJ2-7|-|few|TRBV27
TGTGCCAGCAGTTTAAAGGTGCCGGAGCAGTACTTC
CASSLKVPEQYF
>TRBJ2-3|TRBD2|few|TRBV29-1
TGCAGCGGACGTTACCGGCTAGCGGAGACCGCAGATACGCAGTATTTT
CSGRYRLAETADTQYF
>TRBJ2-3|TRBD2|many|TRBV11-2
TGTGCCAGCAGCTTCCCTAGACTAGCGGGGCTCACAGATACGCAGTATTTT
CASSFPRLAGLTDTQYF
>TRBJ1-2|TRBD1|-|TRBV6-4
TGTGCCAGCAGGACAGGGTTGGACTATGGCTACACCTTC
CASRTGLDYGYTF
>TRBJ2-3|-|-|TRBV15
TGTGCCACCAGCACCGGGTCGTCTTCTGGCACAGATACGCAGTATTTT
CATSTGSSSGTDTQYF
>TRBJ2-7|-|once|TRBV28
TGTGCCAGCAGAGAGTTCGGGGGAGGCTACAATGAGCAGTACTTC
CASREFGGGYNEQYF
>TRBJ2-2|-|-|TRBV5-4
TGTGCCAGCAGCACGGGGTTGTCGACCGGGGAGCTGTTTTTT
CASSTGLSTGELFF
>TRBJ2-5|TRBD1|-|TRBV20-1
TGCAGTGCCCAGACAGGGGACGGGACCCAGTACTTC
CSAQTGDGTQYF
>TRBJ1-1|TRBD1|-|TRBV20-1
TGCAGTGCTGGGGGACAGGGGTCGGTGAACACTGAAGCTTTCTTT
CSAGGQGSVNTEAFF
>TRBJ1-1|-|few|TRBV29-1
TGCAGCGTTGAACCCCTCGTGAACACTGAAGCTTTCTTT
CSVEPLVNTEAFF
>TRBJ2-3|-|-|TRBV7-2
TGTGCCAGCAGCTTAAGGGTAGGAGGGTGGGGCACAGATACGCAGTATTTT
CASSLRVGGWGTDTQYF
>TRBJ1-1|-|-|TRBV25-1
TGTGCCAGTACAGGGACCTCTAACACTGAAGCTTTCTTT
CASTGTSNTEAFF
>TRBJ1-2|-|-|TRBV4-1
TGCGCCAGCAGCCAAGAGGTGGTGGGGGCGGGTTATGGCTACACCTTC
CASSQEVVGAGYGYTF
>TRBJ2-3|-|few|TRBV29-1
TGCAGCGCGAGCTTCCAGTCCACAGATACGCAGTATTTT
CSASFQSTDTQYF
>TRBJ2-3|TRBD2|many|TRBV20-1
TGCAGTGCTAGAGGCCCGGGTAGCGGGGGTGGCGGTACGCAGTATTTT
CSARGPGSGGGGTQYF
>TRBJ1-4|-|few|TRBV20-1
TGCAGTGCCCAGAGGACAAATGAAAAACTGTTTTTT
CSAQRTNEKLFF
>TRBJ2-3|TRBD2|once|TRBV10-3
TGTGCCATCAGCCGGGGGGGAACTAGCGGGGGACGGAGCGCAGATACGCAGTATTTT
CAISRGGTSGGRSADTQYF
>TRBJ2-3|TRBD2|-|TRBV27
TGTGCCAGCCTACTAGCGGGGGGGCATTCAGATACGCAGTATTTT
CASLLAGGHSDTQYF
>TRBJ2-1|-|-|TRBV9
TGTGCCAGCAGCGCGCTGGACAGTTCCTACAATGAGCAGTTCTTC
CASSALDSSYNEQFF
>TRBJ1-2|-|-|TRBV20-1
TGCAGTGCTCAGAACTATGGCTACACCTTC
CSAQNYGYTF
>TRBJ1-2|-|many|TRBV12-3/TRBV12-4
TGTGCCTCACGGGGGGATGGCTACACCTTC
CASRGDGYTF
>TRBJ2-7|TRBD1|few|TRBV4-1
TGCGCCAGCAGCCAAGATGACAGGGGGTTTGGTTACGAGCAGTACTTC
CASSQDDRGFGYEQYF
>TRBJ1-2|TRBD1|-|TRBV10-3
TGTGCCATCAGTGAGAGACAGGGGAACTATGGCTACACCTTC
CAISERQGNYGYTF
>TRBJ2-1|TRBD1|few|TRBV12-5
TGTGCTAGTGGTTTACAGGGGGCAGCCTACAATGAGCAGTTCTTC
CASGLQGAAYNEQFF
>TRBJ2-7|-|few|TRBV4-3
TGCGCCAGCAGCCAAGACCGGACAGGGACTACCTACGAGCAGTACTTC
CASSQDRTGTTYEQYF
>TRBJ1-1|-|many|TRBV5-1
TGCGCCAGCAGCCCCAACCAGGGTACTGAAGCTTTCTTT
CASSPNQGTEAFF
>TRBJ2-7|TRBD2|few|TRBV29-1
TGCAGCGTTGAAGCTAGCGGCTACGAGCAGTACTTC
CSVEASGYEQYF
>TRBJ1-5|-|-|TRBV28
TGTGCCAGCAGTACAGCGGGGAGCAATCAGCCCCAGCATTTT
CASSTAGSNQPQHF
>TRBJ1-2|-|once|TRBV29-1
TGCAGCGTGAAACGACACATCAGGGACTATGGATACACCTTC
CSVKRHIRDYGYTF
>TRBJ2-7|TRBD1|few|TRBV29-1
TGCAGCGTCGGGCTGGACAGGGCGCCCTACGAGCAGTACTTC
CSVGLDRAPYEQYF
>TRBJ2-1|TRBD1|few|TRBV18
TGTGCCAGCTCACAGGGACAGGGGGGCTCCCGTGAGCAGTTCTTC
CASSQGQGGSREQFF
>TRBJ2-5|-|-|TRBV7-8
TGTGCCAGCAGCTTATTCCGCGTACTAACATCCTACAATGAGCAGTACTTC
CASSLFRVLTSYNEQYF
>TRBJ2-1|-|-|TRBV6-6
TGTGCCAGCAGTCACGGCTGGTACGAGCAGTTCTTC
CASSHGWYEQFF
>TRBJ1-6|TRBD1|-|TRBV20-1
TGCAGTGCTAGAGATCATCAGGGGGGATATAATTCACCCCTCCACTTT
CSARDHQGGYNSPLHF
>TRBJ2-3|TRBD2|few|TRBV28
TGTGCCATCGAGCGGGAGGCTACAGATACGCAGTATTTT
CAIEREATDTQYF
>TRBJ2-1|TRBD1|few|TRBV6-2/TRBV6-3
TGTGCCAGCAGCTCAACCGGGACAGGGACCTACAATGAGCAGTTCTTC
CASSSTGTGTYNEQFF
>TRBJ2-3|-|few|TRBV5-1
TGCGCCAGCAGCTTTATCGCCAGGGTGGAAGATACGCAGTATTTT
CASSFIARVEDTQYF
>TRBJ2-1|-|-|TRBV5-1
TGCGCCAGCAGAGAGGACTCATCCTACGAGCAGTTCTTC
CASREDSSYEQFF
>TRBJ1-2|-|-|TRBV6-2/TRBV6-3
TGTGCCAGCAGTTACGAAGGGAGAGCTAACTATGGCTACACCTTC
CASSYEGRANYGYTF
>TRBJ2-7|-|once|TRBV7-6
TGTGCCAGCAGCTTCGATGAGGGTTCCTACGAGCAGTACTTC
CASSFDEGSYEQYF
>TRBJ1-5|TRBD1|-|TRBV29-1
TGCAGCGTTGGGGGGGGACAGGGTAATCAGCCCCAGCATTTT
CSVGGGQGNQPQHF
>TRBJ2-3|-|-|TRBV9
TGTGCCAGCAGCGTAACCCCAGGGGTACGCACAGATACGCAGTATTTT
CASSVTPGVRTDTQYF
>TRBJ2-7|TRBD1|few|TRBV18
TGTGCCAGCTCAACCGGGACAGGGGGCAGGTACGAGCAGTACTTC
CASSTGTGGRYEQYF
>TRBJ2-6|-|-|TRBV7-8
TGTGCCAGCAGCAAGACAGGAGGTACTGGGGCCAACGTCCTGACTTTC
CASSKTGGTGANVLTF
>TRBJ2-7|-|few|TRBV28
TGTGCCACTTACGACAGGTCCCCAATACGATACGAGCAGTACTTC
CATYDRSPIRYEQYF
>TRBJ2-3|-|-|TRBV20-1
TGCAGTGCTAGTCTGGGGTCTAGCACAGATACGCAGTATTTT
CSASLGSSTDTQYF
>TRBJ2-1|-|-|TRBV20-1
TGCAGTGCACTGGTTGGGAATGAGCAGTTCTTC
CSALVGNEQFF
>TRBJ2-5|-|-|TRBV10-3
TGTGCCATCAGTGAAGCAGAGGAGACCCAGTACTTC
CAISEAEETQYF
>TRBJ1-1|-|-|TRBV12-3/TRBV12-4
TGTGCCAGCAGTAGAGGGTCCATGAACACTGAAGCTTTCTTT
CASSRGSMNTEAFF
>TRBJ1-5|-|-|TRBV4-1
TGCGCCAGCAGCACTCGACCCGATCAGCCCCAGCATTTT
CASSTRPDQPQHF
>TRBJ1-6|-|-|TRBV20-1
TGCAGTGCTAGCTTCCTAGCCTATAATTCACCCCTCCACTTT
CSASFLAYNSPLHF
>TRBJ2-5|TRBD2|few|TRBV5-1
TGCGCCAGCTGTGTTCGCGGGAGGTCTCAAGAGACCCAGTACTTC
CASCVRGRSQETQYF